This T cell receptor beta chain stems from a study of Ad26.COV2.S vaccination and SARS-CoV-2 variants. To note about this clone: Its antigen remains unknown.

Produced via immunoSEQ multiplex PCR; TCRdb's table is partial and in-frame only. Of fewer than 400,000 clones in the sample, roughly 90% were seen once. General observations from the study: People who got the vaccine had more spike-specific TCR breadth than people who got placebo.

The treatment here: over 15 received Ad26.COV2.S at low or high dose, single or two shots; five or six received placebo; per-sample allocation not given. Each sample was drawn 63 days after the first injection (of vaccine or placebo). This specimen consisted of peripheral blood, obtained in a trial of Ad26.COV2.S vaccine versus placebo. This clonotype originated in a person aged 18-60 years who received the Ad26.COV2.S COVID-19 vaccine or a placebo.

In DNA, the CDR3 is TGTGCCACCAGCAGAGATCGATATGGAGACACTCACTACGAGCAGTACTTC. The encoded protein is CATSRDRYGDTHYEQYF. V gene TRBV15 combines with J gene TRBJ2-7; D call uncertain. CDR1 and CDR2 from the germline V gene are LNHNV and YYDKDF (reference sequence). This CDR3 comprises 17 residues. The V gene lost 0 bases and the J gene lost 3 bases, with 18 bases spanning the gap.